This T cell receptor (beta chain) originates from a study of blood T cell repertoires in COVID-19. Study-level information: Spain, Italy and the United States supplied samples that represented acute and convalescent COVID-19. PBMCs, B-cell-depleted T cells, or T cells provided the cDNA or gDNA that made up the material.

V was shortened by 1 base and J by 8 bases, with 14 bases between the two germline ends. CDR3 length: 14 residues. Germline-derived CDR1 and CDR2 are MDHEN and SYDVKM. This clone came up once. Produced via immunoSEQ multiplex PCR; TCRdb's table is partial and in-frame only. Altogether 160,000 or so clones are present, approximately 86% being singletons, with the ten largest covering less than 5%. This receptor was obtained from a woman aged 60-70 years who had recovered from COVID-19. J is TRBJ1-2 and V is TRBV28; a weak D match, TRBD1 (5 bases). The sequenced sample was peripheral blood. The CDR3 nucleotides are TGTGCCAGCAGTTTATTTCCCCAGGGAAGGGGCTACACCTTC. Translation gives CASSLFPQGRGYTF.